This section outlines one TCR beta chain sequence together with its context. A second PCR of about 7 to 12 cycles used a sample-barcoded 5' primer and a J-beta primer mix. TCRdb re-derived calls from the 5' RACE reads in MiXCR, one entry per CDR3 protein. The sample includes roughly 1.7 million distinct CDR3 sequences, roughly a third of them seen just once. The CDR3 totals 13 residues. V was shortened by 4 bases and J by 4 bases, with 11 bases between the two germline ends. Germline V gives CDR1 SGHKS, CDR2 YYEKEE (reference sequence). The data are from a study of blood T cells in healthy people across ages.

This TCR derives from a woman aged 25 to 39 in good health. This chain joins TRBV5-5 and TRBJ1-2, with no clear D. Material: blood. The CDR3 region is CASSPYRSYGYTF. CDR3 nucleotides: TGTGCCAGCAGCCCTTATCGGAGCTATGGCTACACCTTC. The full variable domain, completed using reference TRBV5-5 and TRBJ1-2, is DAGVTQSPTHLIKTRGQQVTLRCSPISGHKSVSWYQQVLGQGPQFIFQYYEKEERGRGNFPDRFSARQFPNYSSELNVNALLLGDSALYLCASSPYRSYGYTFGSGTRLTVV.